The entry below describes one TCR beta chain. Vbeta (60) and Jbeta (13) primers were used in the PCR. Assay: immunoSEQ multiplex PCR; the TCRdb copy retains only in-frame clones and omits some. The sample includes some 200,000 clones, 79% seen only once; the top ten take less than 2%. This record comes from a study of cytomegalovirus exposure and HLA in healthy donors. The wider study: An early release of data contained about 85 million unique TCRs, which came from HLA-typed donors.

The sample consisted of PBMCs. The clonotype comes from a girl aged 5-17 years in good health and CMV-seropositive.

CDR3 sequence: CAISESGESSGNTIYF. Written as DNA, the CDR3 is TGTGCCATCAGTGAGTCGGGCGAGAGCTCTGGAAACACCATATATTTT. The rearrangement joins TRBV10-3 to TRBJ1-3; no definite D call. Per the germline V gene, CDR1 is ENHRY and CDR2 is SYGVKD. V lost 0 bases, J lost 0 bases, and 9 bases lay in between. This CDR3 spans 16 amino acids.